This passage covers 25 T cell receptor beta chains from one sample sequenced in a study of blood T cell repertoires in COVID-19. The repertoire was sequenced with immunoSEQ multiplex PCR; TCRdb's copy has only in-frame clones and lacks some. The sample gives about 72,000 clones, approximately 90% of which show up once; approximately 10% is in the top ten. Sequencing was done on a sample of peripheral blood. The receptor source for this set is a man between 65 and 85 years old with active or convalescent COVID-19.

The genes are TRBV4-2 and TRBJ2-3; 8 bases are a match to TRBD2. V trimming: 4 bases; J trimming: 11 bases; junction bases outside the gene matches: 5. CDR1 is LGHNA and CDR2 is YNFKEQ in the germline V gene. CDR3 size: 12 residues. CDR3 coding DNA: TGTGCCAGCAGCCCGGGGGGGGTGTTGCAGTATTTT. Residues: CASSPGGVLQYF.

The chain combines TRBV30 with TRBJ2-7; no firm D call. Germline V gene lookup returns CDR1 GTSNPN and CDR2 SVGIG (reference sequence). The CDR3 is made up of 12 amino acids. V was pared by 2 bases and J by 4 bases, with 9 bases between. In nucleotides, the CDR3 is TGTGCCTGGAGTCGGAGTGGTTACGAGCAGTACTTC. This gives the protein CAWSRSGYEQYF.

This sequence joins TRBV6-2 or TRBV6-3 and TRBJ2-7, with 7 bases lining up with TRBD2. The V and J ends lost 0 bases and 1 base, in that order; junction bases with no gene match: 9. Germline V gene sequence: CDR1 MNHEY, CDR2 SVGEGT. The CDR3 runs 17 residues. The CDR3, as DNA: TGTGCCAGCAGTTACTCCCTGTGGGGGGAGGGATCCTACGAGCAGTACTTC. Its translation is CASSYSLWGEGSYEQYF.

The V and J genes are TRBV11-2 and TRBJ1-1; D gene uncertain. Germline CDR1 SGHAT, CDR2 FQNNGV. V shed 3 bases and J shed 6 bases, with 20 bases lying between them. This CDR3 is 16 amino acids long. This CDR3 reads CASSFRAGGFTPEAFF. The CDR3 coding sequence is TGTGCCAGCAGCTTCCGGGCAGGAGGGTTTACACCTGAAGCTTTCTTT.

With regard to this clone: Distinct nucleotide sequences in the sample also encode this CDR3. This rearrangement joins TRBV5-1 to TRBJ2-3, with 9 bases aligning to TRBD2. This CDR3 has 15 residues. V lost 4 bases to trimming and J lost 0 bases; unmatched junction nucleotides: 3. Germline assignment: CDR1 SGHRS and CDR2 YFSETQ. The DNA of the CDR3 is TGCGCCAGCAGCCAGACTAGCGGCAGCACAGATACGCAGTATTTT. Protein product: CASSQTSGSTDTQYF.

J is TRBJ2-5 and V is TRBV2, with D possibly matching TRBD2 (5 bases). The CDR3 has 16 amino acids. Germline values: CDR1 SNHLY, CDR2 FYNNEI. The V end was cut by 6 bases, the J end by 0 bases, with 17 bases between. Here the CDR3 reads CASSALSGAYQETQYF. CDR3 bases: TGTGCCAGCAGCGCCCTAAGCGGAGCGTACCAAGAGACCCAGTACTTC.

This clone was seen just once. This chain links TRBV29-1 with TRBJ1-2, with 10 bases fitting TRBD1. In germline, CDR1 is SQVTM, CDR2 ANQGSEA. With V trimmed by 3 bases and J by 4 bases, 5 bases remained unmatched. The CDR3 is 14 amino acids. CDR3 DNA sequence: TGCAGCGTTGAGAAGACAGGGGGCCTCTATGGCTACACCTTC. It translates to CSVEKTGGLYGYTF. The whole variable domain, remainder taken from reference TRBV29-1 and TRBJ1-2, is SAVISQKPSRDICQRGTSLTIQCQVDSQVTMMFWYRQQPGQSLTLIATANQGSEATYESGFVIDKFPISRPNLTFSTLTVSNMSPEDSSIYLCSVEKTGGLYGYTFGSGTRLTVV.

The gene calls are TRBV18 and TRBJ2-3; 11 bases map to TRBD2. Germline CDR1 KGHSH, CDR2 LQKENI. V was pared by 5 bases and J by 2 bases, with 6 bases of the junction left unmatched. There are 16 residues in the CDR3. The CDR3 spells CASSTGLAAYTDTQYF. The CDR3 nucleotides are TGTGCCAGCTCAACGGGACTAGCGGCTTACACAGATACGCAGTATTTT. Together with reference TRBV18 and TRBJ2-3, the CDR3 gives the full variable domain: NAGVMQNPRHLVRRRGQEARLRCSPMKGHSHVYWYRQLPEEGLKFMVYLQKENIIDESGMPKERFSAEFPKEGPSILRIQQVVRGDSAAYFCASSTGLAAYTDTQYFGPGTRLTVL.

The genes are TRBV4-1 and TRBJ1-1; no clear D gene. CDR3 length equals 14 residues. Germline assignment: CDR1 MGHRA and CDR2 YSYEKL. Trimming cost V 3 bases and J 0 bases, with 8 bases left between them. CDR3: CASSQRGLNTEAFF. The CDR3 region has the DNA TGCGCCAGCAGCCAGAGAGGGTTGAACACTGAAGCTTTCTTT.

This chain links TRBV28 with TRBJ2-7; TRBD1 matches 7 bases. The junction had 7 bases not matched to a gene; V was cut back by 5 bases and J by 3 bases. This CDR3 comprises 14 residues. Per germline, CDR1 MDHEN and CDR2 SYDVKM. CDR3 residues: CASSPGGTIYEQYF. Written as DNA, the CDR3 is TGTGCCAGCAGTCCAGGGGGAACCATCTACGAGCAGTACTTC.

This clone was detected a few times. The gene calls are TRBV19 and TRBJ1-2; the D is unclear. The CDR3 extends over 13 amino acids. CDR1 is LNHDA, CDR2 SQIVND, per germline (reference sequence). V lost 5 bases to trimming and J lost 7 bases, with 14 bases between them. The CDR3 region is CASSVSVVSGYTF. As DNA, the CDR3 is TGTGCCAGTAGTGTATCGGTCGTGAGTGGCTACACCTTC.

Note on this clone: The sample has other DNA sequences that encode this CDR3 too. The CDR3 nucleotides read TGTGCCAGCAGCACGCCGGGCCAGGGGGTGAGGGGGAGCGGTAATGAGCAGTTCTTC. It specifies CASSTPGQGVRGSGNEQFF. This chain links TRBV7-3 with TRBJ2-1, with 7 nucleotides matching TRBD1. This CDR3 is built from 19 residues. The V gene's germline CDR1 is SGHTA and CDR2 FQGTGA. V shed 5 bases and J 7 bases; nucleotides not matched to a gene: 23.

This sequence joins TRBV28 and TRBJ1-2, with unresolved D. This CDR3 contains 11 residues. CDR1 and CDR2 from the germline V gene are MDHEN and SYDVKM. V dropped 3 bases and J dropped 8 bases, with 7 bases sitting between them. This CDR3 reads CASSLRGGYTF. The CDR3 coding sequence is TGTGCCAGCAGTTTGCGCGGGGGCTACACCTTC.

The chain combines TRBV10-3 with TRBJ2-5, with 11 positions matching TRBD2. CDR3 length: 14 amino acids. Per germline, CDR1 ENHRY and CDR2 SYGVKD. V shed 5 bases, J shed 5 bases, and the junction held 4 bases outside the gene matches. This CDR3 is CAISPSGRSETQYF. As DNA, the CDR3 is TGTGCCATCAGTCCTAGCGGGAGGTCCGAGACCCAGTACTTC.

The V gene is TRBV28, the J gene TRBJ2-7, with 7 bases identical to TRBD1. CDR1 and CDR2 from the germline V gene are MDHEN and SYDVKM. This CDR3 has 16 residues. The V segment lost 5 bases and the J segment 0 bases; nucleotides outside the gene matches: 10. Here the CDR3 reads CASSTPGQLYSYEQYF. In DNA, the CDR3 is TGTGCCAGCAGTACCCCGGGACAGCTGTACTCCTACGAGCAGTACTTC.

The V call is TRBV10-3, the J call TRBJ2-3; 8 positions match TRBD2. CDR3 length: 12 amino acids. V lost 10 bases to trimming and J lost 3 bases; unmatched junction nucleotides: 3. The V gene's germline CDR1 is ENHRY and CDR2 SYGVKD. CDR3 sequence reads: CATSGSTDTQYF. The CDR3 region has the DNA TGTGCCACCAGCGGGAGTACAGATACGCAGTATTTT.

The chain has TRBV12-3 or TRBV12-4 and TRBJ1-1; D uncertain. The V end was cut by 3 bases, the J end by 5 bases, with 4 bases between. This CDR3 is 11 amino acids long. Here the CDR3 DNA reads TGTGCCAGCAGTTTTCGTACTGAAGCTTTCTTT. As protein: CASSFRTEAFF.

The rearrangement links TRBV5-5 to TRBJ1-5, with TRBD1 matching 10 bases. The trim removed 2 bases at V and 6 bases at J, leaving 5 bases unmatched. CDR1 SGHKS and CDR2 YYEKEE come from the germline V gene (reference sequence). CDR3 length: 15 residues. The CDR3: CASSFEGQGFQPQHF. CDR3 sequence (DNA): TGTGCCAGCAGCTTTGAGGGACAGGGGTTTCAGCCCCAGCATTTT.

J is TRBJ2-1 and V is TRBV4-1; D ambiguous. The CDR3 totals 16 residues. V was pared by 1 base and J by 4 bases, with 14 bases between. Germline V gene data show CDR1 as MGHRA and CDR2 as YSYEKL. The CDR3 region is CASSQVLTGLYNEQFF. CDR3 coding DNA: TGCGCCAGCAGCCAAGTCTTGACTGGCCTATACAATGAGCAGTTCTTC.

This chain joins TRBV7-8 and TRBJ1-1, with no clear D. V shed 5 bases and J shed 1 base, with 11 bases lying between them. The CDR3 totals 14 residues. Germline values: CDR1 SGHVS, CDR2 FQNEAQ. The CDR3 region has the DNA TGTGCCAGCAGCCAGAACCAGGCGAACACTGAAGCTTTCTTT. Encoded protein: CASSQNQANTEAFF.

The chain couples TRBV5-1 to TRBJ2-2; no reliable D call. Trimming removed 2 bases at V and 4 bases at J, with 3 bases between. The CDR3 is made up of 12 amino acids. CDR1 SGHRS and CDR2 YFSETQ come from the germline V gene. The chain's CDR3 is CASSFGTGELFF. The DNA for the CDR3 is TGCGCCAGCAGCTTCGGCACCGGGGAGCTGTTTTTT.

This clone occurred a few times. The V call is TRBV28, the J call TRBJ2-5; a weak D match, TRBD2 (6 bases). Trimming removed 6 bases at V and 7 bases at J, with 21 bases between. The CDR3 totals 15 residues. Germline V lookup: CDR1 MDHEN, CDR2 SYDVKM. In nucleotides, the CDR3 is TGTGCCAGCAGCTCGCGGGACCCGATTTGGGGGACCCAGTACTTC. The encoded protein is CASSSRDPIWGTQYF.

The gene calls are TRBV30 and TRBJ1-6; D is ambiguous. The CDR3 covers 15 residues. The germline V and J ends were trimmed by 6 bases and 7 bases, with 19 bases remaining between them. CDR1 GTSNPN and CDR2 SVGIG come from the germline V gene (reference sequence). The CDR3 reads CACPLSVMKNSPLHF. CDR3 DNA: TGTGCCTGCCCCCTGAGCGTAATGAAGAATTCACCCCTCCACTTT.

This clone has a single count. V is TRBV25-1 and J is TRBJ1-1; 9 bases map to TRBD1. The V and J ends lost 4 bases and 1 base, in that order; junction bases with no gene match: 13. Germline assignment: CDR1 MGHDK and CDR2 SYGVNS. The CDR3 runs to 18 residues. The CDR3 DNA reads as TGTGCCAGCAGTGCCAACCGGGACAGGGAGATAGGGAACACTGAAGCTTTCTTT. Translated, it gives CASSANRDREIGNTEAFF.

This chain connects TRBV28 to TRBJ1-1; possibly TRBD1 for D (6 bases). V shed 7 bases and J shed 5 bases, with 8 bases lying between them. Germline V gene lookup returns CDR1 MDHEN and CDR2 SYDVKM. The length of the CDR3 is 11 residues. The CDR3 region is CASNQGTEAFF. The CDR3 coding sequence is TGTGCCAGCAATCAGGGGACTGAAGCTTTCTTT.